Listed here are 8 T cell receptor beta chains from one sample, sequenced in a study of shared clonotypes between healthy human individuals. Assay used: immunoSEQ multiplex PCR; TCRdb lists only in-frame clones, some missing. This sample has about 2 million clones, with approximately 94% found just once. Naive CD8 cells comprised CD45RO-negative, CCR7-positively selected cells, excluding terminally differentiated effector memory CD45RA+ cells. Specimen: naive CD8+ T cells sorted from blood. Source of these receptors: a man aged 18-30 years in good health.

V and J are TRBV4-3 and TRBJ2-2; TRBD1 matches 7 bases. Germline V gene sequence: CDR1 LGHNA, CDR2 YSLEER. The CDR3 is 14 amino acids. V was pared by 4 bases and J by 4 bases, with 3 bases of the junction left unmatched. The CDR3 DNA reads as TGCGCCAGCAGCCCGGGACAGTTCACCGGGGAGCTGTTTTTT. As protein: CASSPGQFTGELFF.

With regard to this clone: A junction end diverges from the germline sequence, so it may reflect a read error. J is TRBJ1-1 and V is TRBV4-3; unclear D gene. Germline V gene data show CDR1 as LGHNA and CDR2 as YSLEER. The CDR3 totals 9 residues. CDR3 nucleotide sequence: TGCGCCAGCAGCCCACCCCATGTGTTT. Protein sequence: CASSPPHVF.

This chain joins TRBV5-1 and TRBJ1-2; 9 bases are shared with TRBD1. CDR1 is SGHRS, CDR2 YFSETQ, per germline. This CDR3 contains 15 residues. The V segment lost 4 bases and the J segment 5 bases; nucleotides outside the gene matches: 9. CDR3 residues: CASSRLGQGIYGYTF. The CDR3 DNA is TGCGCCAGCAGCCGGCTAGGACAGGGGATTTATGGCTACACCTTC.

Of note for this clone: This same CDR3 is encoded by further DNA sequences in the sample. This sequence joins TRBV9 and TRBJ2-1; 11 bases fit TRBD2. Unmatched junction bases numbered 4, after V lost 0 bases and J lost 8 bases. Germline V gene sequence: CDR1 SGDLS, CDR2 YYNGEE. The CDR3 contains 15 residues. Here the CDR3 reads CASSVETSGSDEQFF. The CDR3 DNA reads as TGTGCCAGCAGCGTAGAAACTAGCGGGAGCGATGAGCAGTTCTTC.

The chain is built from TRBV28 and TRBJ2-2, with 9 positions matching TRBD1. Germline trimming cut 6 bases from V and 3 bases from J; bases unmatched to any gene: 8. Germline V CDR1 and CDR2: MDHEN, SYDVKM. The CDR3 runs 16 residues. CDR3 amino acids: CASSRDREEDTGELFF. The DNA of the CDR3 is TGTGCCAGCAGCAGGGACAGGGAGGAGGACACCGGGGAGCTGTTTTTT.

DNA of the CDR3: TGTGCCAGCAGCTTAACGGAACAGTCCTACGAGCAGTACTTC. Translation gives CASSLTEQSYEQYF. This rearrangement joins TRBV7-9 to TRBJ2-7, with D unresolved. V lost 2 bases and J lost 1, with 9 bases in between. Germline V gene lookup returns CDR1 SEHNR and CDR2 FQNEAQ (reference sequence). The CDR3 spans 14 residues.

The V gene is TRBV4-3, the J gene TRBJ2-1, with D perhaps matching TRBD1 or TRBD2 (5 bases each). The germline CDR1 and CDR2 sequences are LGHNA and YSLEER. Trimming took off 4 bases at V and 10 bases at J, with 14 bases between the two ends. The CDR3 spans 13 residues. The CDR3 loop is CASSPKTGREQFF. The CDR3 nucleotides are TGCGCCAGCAGCCCTAAGACGGGGCGGGAGCAGTTCTTC.

CDR3 sequence reads: CASSSGTLVMNEQFF. The CDR3 DNA sequence: TGCGCCAGCAGCTCCGGGACCCTGGTCATGAATGAGCAGTTCTTC. The chain carries TRBV4-1 and TRBJ2-1, with D perhaps TRBD1 or TRBD2 (5 bases each). CDR3 length: 15 residues. Trimming cost V 5 bases and J 7 bases, with 18 bases left between them. Germline V lookup: CDR1 MGHRA, CDR2 YSYEKL.